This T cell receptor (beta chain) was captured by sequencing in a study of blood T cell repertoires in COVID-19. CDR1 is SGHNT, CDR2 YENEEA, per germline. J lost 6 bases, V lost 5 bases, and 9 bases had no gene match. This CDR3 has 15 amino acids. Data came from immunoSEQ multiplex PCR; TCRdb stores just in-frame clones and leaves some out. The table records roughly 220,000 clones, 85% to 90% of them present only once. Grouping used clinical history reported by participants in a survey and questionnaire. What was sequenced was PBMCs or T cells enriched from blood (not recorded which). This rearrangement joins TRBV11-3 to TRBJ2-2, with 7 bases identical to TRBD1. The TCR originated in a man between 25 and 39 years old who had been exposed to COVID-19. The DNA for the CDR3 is TGTGCCAGCAGCACAGGGACAGTGGGGTCCGGGGAGCTGTTTTTT. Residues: CASSTGTVGSGELFF.